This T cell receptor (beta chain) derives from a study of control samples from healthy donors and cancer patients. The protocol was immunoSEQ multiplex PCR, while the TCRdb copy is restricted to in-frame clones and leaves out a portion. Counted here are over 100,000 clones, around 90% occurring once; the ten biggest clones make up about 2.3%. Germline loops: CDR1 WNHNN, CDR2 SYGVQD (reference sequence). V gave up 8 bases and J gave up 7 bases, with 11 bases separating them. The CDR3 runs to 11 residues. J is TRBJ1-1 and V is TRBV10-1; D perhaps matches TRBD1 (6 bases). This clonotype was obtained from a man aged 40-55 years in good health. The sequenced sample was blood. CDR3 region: CASRGQGEAFF. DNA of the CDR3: TGCGCCAGCCGGGGGCAGGGTGAAGCTTTCTTT.